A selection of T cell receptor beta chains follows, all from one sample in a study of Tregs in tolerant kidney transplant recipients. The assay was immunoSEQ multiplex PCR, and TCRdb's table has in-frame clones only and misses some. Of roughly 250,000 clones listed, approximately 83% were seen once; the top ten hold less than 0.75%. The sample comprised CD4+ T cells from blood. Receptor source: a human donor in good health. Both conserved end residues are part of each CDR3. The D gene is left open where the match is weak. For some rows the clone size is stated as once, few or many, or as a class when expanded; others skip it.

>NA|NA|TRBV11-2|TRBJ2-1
CASSLDGTYNEQFF
TGTGCCAGCAGCTTAGACGGAACCTACAATGAGCAGTTCTTC
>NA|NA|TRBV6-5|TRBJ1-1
CASSHPNTEAFF
TGTGCCAGCAGTCACCCGAACACTGAAGCTTTCTTT
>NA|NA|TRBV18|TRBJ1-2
CASSQDGNYGYTF
TGTGCCAGCTCACAGGACGGAAACTATGGCTACACCTTC
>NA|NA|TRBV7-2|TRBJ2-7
CASSLGGAVSYEQYF
TGTGCCAGCAGCTTAGGTGGAGCGGTTTCCTACGAGCAGTACTTC
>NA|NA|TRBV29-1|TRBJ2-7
CSALGWNEQYF
TGCAGCGCCCTAGGTTGGAACGAGCAGTACTTC
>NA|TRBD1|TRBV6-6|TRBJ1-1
CASIRDRGRGPTEAFF
TGTGCCAGCATTCGAGACAGGGGGAGAGGACCGACTGAAGCTTTCTTT
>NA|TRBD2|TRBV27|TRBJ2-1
CASSWGTSGFRSYNEQFF
TGTGCCAGCAGTTGGGGGACTAGCGGGTTTCGCTCCTACAATGAGCAGTTCTTC
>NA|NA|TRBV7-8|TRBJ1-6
CASSLGYGQPPQSPLHF
TGTGCCAGCAGCTTAGGATACGGACAGCCTCCCCAATCACCCCTCCACTTT
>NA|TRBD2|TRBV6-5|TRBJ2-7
CASSLSGTSSYEQYF
TGTGCCAGCAGTCTCTCCGGGACTAGCTCCTACGAGCAGTACTTC
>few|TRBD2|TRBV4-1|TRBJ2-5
CASSHTGTSGGLRETQYF
TGCGCCAGCAGCCACACCGGGACTAGCGGGGGGTTACGAGAGACCCAGTACTTC